This T cell receptor (beta chain) originates from a study of T cell repertoires in cytomegalovirus infection. Study-level background: In public TCR beta signatures, there were indications of both CMV infection and matching HLA type. Points from the study as a whole: The study identified carriers of CMV plus the relevant HLA from cumulative public TCR beta family frequency.

A single record per CDR3 protein comes from TCRdb applying MiXCR to the reads. This sample has 250,000 to 300,000 distinct CDR3 sequences; roughly 13% occur once, and the top ten carry roughly 9.7%. Concerning this clonotype itself: Its matching antigen is unknown.

The trim removed 6 bases at V and 0 bases at J, leaving 6 bases unmatched. CDR1 is SGHRS and CDR2 is YFSETQ in the germline V gene. The length of the CDR3 is 16 residues. V usage is TRBV5-1 and J usage is TRBJ2-6, with 7 bases fitting TRBD1. This TCR was sampled from a human donor in good health (CMV status not recorded). Some clones in this sample may be carry-over from other donors' samples. The source material was PBMCs. The CDR3 protein is CASNLGTVSGANVLTF. The CDR3 DNA sequence: TGCGCCAGCAACCTAGGGACAGTCTCTGGGGCCAACGTCCTGACTTTC.